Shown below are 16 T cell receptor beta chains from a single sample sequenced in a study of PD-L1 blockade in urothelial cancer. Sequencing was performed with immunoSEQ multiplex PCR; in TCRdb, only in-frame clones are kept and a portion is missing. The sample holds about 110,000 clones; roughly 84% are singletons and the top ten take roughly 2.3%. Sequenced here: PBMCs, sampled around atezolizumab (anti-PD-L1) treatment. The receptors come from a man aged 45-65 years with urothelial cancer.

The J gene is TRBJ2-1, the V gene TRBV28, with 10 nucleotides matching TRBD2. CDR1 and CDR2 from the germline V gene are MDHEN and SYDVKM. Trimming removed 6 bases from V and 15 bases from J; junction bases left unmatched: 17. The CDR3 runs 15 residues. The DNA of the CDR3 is TGTGCCAGCAGAGACCGGACTAGCGGAAGGGGAGCAGGGTTCTTC. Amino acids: CASRDRTSGRGAGFF.

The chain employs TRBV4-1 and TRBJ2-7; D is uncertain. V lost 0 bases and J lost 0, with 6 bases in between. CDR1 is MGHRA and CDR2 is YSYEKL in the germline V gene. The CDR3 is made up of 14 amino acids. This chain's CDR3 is CASSQESSSYEQYF. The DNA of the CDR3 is TGCGCCAGCAGCCAAGAGTCCAGCTCCTACGAGCAGTACTTC.

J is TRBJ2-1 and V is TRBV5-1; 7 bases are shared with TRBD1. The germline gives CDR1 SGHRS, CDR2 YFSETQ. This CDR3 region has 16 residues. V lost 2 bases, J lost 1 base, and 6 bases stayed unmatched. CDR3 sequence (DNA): TGCGCCAGCAGCTTCCCCGGGACAGCGTCCTACAATGAGCAGTTCTTC. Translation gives CASSFPGTASYNEQFF.

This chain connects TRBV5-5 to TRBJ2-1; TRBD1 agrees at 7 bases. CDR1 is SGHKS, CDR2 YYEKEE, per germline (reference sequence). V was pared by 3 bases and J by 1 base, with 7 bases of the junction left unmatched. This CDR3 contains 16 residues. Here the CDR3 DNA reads TGTGCCAGCAGCTCTCCGGGACAGAAATCCTACAATGAGCAGTTCTTC. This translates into CASSSPGQKSYNEQFF.

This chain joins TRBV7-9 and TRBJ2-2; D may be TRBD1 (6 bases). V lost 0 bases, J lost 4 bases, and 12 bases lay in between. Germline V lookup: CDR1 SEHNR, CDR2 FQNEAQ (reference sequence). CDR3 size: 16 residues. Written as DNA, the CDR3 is TGTGCCAGCAGCTTAGCGGGGGCAGGAAGCACCGGGGAGCTGTTTTTT. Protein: CASSLAGAGSTGELFF.

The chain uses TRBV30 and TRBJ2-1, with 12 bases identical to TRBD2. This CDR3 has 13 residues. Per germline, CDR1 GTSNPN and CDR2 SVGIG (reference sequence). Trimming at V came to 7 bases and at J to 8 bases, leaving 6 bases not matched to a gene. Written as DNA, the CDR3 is TGTGCCTCGAAGCTAGCGGGAGGGCATGAGCAGTTCTTC. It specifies CASKLAGGHEQFF.

Written as DNA, the CDR3 is TGTGCCATCAGTGGACTAACTACCTACGAGCAGTACTTC. This encodes CAISGLTTYEQYF. V and J are TRBV10-3 and TRBJ2-7; TRBD2 is a possible D gene (5 bases). V lost 4 bases and J 2 bases, leaving 9 bases between the germline ends. This CDR3 comprises 13 residues. CDR1 is ENHRY and CDR2 is SYGVKD in the germline V gene.

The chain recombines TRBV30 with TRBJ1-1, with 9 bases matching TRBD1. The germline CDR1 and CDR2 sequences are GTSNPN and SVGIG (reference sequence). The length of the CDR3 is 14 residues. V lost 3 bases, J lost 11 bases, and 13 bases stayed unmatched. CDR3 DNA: TGTGCCTGGAGCCCCGGGACAGGGAGGGGTAGGGCTTTCTTT. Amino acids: CAWSPGTGRGRAFF.

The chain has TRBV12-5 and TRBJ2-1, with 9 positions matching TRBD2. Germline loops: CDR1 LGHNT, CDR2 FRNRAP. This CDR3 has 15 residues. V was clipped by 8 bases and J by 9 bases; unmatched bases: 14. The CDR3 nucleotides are TGTGCTAGTTCGAGGGGGGCGGGAGGGCCTAGTGAGCAGTTCTTC. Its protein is CASSRGAGGPSEQFF.

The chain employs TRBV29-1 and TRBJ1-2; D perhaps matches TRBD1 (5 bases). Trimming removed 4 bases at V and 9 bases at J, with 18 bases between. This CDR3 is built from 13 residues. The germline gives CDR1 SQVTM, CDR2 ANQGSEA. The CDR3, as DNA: TGCAGCGTTGTTGTAGGGCTCGGGGGGAGCTACACCTTC. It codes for CSVVVGLGGSYTF.

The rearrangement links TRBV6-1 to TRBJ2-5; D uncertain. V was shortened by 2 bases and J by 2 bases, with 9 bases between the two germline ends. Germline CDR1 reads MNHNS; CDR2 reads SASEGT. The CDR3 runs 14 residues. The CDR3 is CASSEYPQQETQYF. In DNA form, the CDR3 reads TGTGCCAGCAGTGAATACCCGCAGCAAGAGACCCAGTACTTC.

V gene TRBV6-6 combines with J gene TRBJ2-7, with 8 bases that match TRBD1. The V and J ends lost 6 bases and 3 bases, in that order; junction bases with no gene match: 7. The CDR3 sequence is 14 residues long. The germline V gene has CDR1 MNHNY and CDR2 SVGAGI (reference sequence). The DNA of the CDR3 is TGTGCCAGCAGGCCCGGGACAGGCGTCTACGAGCAGTACTTC. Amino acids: CASRPGTGVYEQYF.

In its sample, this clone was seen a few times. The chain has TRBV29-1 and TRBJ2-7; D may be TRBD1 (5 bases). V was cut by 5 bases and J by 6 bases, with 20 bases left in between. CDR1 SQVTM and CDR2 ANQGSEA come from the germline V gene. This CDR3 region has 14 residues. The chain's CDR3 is CSVRASSGRSEQYF. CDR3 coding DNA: TGCAGCGTTCGGGCCTCATCAGGGCGGAGCGAGCAGTACTTC.

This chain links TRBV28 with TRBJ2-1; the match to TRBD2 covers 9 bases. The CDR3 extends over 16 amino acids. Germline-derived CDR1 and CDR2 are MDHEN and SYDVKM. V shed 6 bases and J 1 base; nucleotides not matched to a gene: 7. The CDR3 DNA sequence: TGTGCCAGCAGGTCCTTAGCGGGAGAGTCCTACAATGAGCAGTTCTTC. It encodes CASRSLAGESYNEQFF.

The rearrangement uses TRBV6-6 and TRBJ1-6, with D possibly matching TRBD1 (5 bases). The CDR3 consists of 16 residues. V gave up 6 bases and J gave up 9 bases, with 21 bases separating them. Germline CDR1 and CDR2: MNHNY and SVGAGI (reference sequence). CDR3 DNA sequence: TGTGCCAGCAGCACAGACAGAACACGTTCAGGTTCACCCCTCCACTTT. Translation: CASSTDRTRSGSPLHF.

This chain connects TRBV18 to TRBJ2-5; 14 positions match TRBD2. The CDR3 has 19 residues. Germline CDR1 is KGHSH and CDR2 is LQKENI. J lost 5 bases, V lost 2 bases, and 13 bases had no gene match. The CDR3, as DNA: TGTGCCAGCTCACCATTAACTACCGGGACTAGCGGGAGTAGGGAGACCCAGTACTTC. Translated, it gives CASSPLTTGTSGSRETQYF.